This T cell receptor (beta chain) is from a study of blood T cell repertoires in COVID-19. Study context: Material from acute and convalescent COVID-19 was sourced from the United States, Italy and Spain.

Clinical history reported by participants formed the basis on which cohorts were assigned. The CDR3 is 16 amino acids. Trimming took 3 bases from V and 0 from J, leaving 15 bases between them. Germline CDR1 is SGHAT and CDR2 is FQNNGV. As processed by the authors: The authors estimated nucleated cell counts from reference gene primer amplification. Generated by immunoSEQ multiplex PCR, the TCRdb table keeps only in-frame clones and is missing some. V and J calls and clone size come straight from that table; D and trimming were deduced from the DNA. Of under 300,000 clones listed, 70% to 90% are singletons.

This clonotype was obtained from a woman in her twenties or thirties who had recovered from COVID-19. The sequenced sample consisted of PBMCs or T cells enriched from blood (not recorded which). The gene calls are TRBV11-2 and TRBJ2-7, with D possibly matching TRBD1 (5 bases). In DNA form, the CDR3 reads TGTGCCAGCAGCTTCCAAAAGGGGCAGGGCTCCTACGAGCAGTACTTC. Its protein is CASSFQKGQGSYEQYF.